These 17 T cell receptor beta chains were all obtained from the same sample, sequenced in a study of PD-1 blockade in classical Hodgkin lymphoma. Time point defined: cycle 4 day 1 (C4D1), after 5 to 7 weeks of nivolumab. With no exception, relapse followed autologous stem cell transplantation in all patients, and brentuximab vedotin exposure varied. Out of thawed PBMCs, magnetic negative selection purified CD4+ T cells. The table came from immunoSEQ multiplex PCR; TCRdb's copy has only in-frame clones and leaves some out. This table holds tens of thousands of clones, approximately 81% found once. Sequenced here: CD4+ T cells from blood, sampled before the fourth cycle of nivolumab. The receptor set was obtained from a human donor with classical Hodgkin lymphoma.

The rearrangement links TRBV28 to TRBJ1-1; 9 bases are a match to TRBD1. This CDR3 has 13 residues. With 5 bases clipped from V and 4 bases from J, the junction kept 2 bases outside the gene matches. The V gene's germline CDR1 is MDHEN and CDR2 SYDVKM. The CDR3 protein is CASSKDRGTEAFF. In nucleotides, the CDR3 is TGTGCCAGCAGTAAGGACAGGGGCACTGAAGCTTTCTTT.

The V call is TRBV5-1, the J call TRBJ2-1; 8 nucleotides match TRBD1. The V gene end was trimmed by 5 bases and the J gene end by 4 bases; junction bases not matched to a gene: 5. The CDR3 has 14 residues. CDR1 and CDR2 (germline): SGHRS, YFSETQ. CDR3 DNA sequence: TGCGCCAGCAGTGGGCAGGGGGCTTACAATGAGCAGTTCTTC. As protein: CASSGQGAYNEQFF.

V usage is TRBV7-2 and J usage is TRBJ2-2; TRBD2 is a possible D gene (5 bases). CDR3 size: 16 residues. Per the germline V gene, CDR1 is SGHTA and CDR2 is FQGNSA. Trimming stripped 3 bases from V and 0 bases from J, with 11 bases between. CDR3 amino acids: CASSFQTGTNTGELFF. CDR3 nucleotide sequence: TGTGCCAGCAGCTTCCAGACGGGAACGAACACCGGGGAGCTGTTTTTT.

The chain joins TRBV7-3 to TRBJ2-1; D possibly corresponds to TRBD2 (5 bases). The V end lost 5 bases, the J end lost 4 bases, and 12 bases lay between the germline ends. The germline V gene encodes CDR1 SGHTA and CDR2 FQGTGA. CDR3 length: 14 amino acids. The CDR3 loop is CASSQSGTYNEQFF. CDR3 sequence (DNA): TGTGCCAGCAGCCAGAGCGGAACATACAATGAGCAGTTCTTC.

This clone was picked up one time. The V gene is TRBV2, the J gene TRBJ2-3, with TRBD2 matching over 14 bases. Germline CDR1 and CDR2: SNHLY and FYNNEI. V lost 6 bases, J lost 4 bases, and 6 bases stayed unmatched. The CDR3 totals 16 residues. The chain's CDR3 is CASRRTSGGRADTQYF. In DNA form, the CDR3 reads TGTGCCAGCAGAAGGACTAGCGGGGGGAGGGCAGATACGCAGTATTTT.

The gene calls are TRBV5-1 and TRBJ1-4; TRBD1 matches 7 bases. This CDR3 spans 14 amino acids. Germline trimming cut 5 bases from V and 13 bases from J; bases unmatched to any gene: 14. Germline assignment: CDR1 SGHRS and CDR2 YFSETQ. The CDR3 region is CASSEDRSVMGLFF. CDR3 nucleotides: TGCGCCAGCAGTGAGGACAGGAGCGTGATGGGACTGTTTTTT.

The chain's CDR3 is CASSLGQAMNTEAFF. As DNA, the CDR3 is TGTGCCAGCAGCTTGGGACAGGCGATGAACACTGAAGCTTTCTTT. The chain uses TRBV5-5 and TRBJ1-1, with TRBD1 as a possible D gene (6 bases). This CDR3 is built from 15 residues. Germline CDR1 SGHKS, CDR2 YYEKEE (reference sequence). Trimming left V 0 bases short and J 0 bases short, with 9 bases between.

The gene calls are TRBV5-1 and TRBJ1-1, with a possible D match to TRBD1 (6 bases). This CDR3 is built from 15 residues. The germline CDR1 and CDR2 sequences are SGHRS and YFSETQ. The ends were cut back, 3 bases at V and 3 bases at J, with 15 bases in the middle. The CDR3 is CASSSGLGADTEAFF. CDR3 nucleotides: TGCGCCAGCAGCTCCGGCCTGGGGGCCGACACTGAAGCTTTCTTT.

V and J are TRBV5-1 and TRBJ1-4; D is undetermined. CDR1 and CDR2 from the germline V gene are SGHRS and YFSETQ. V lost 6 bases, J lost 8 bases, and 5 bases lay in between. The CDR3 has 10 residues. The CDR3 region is CASILEKLFF. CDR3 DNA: TGCGCCAGCATCCTCGAAAAACTGTTTTTT.

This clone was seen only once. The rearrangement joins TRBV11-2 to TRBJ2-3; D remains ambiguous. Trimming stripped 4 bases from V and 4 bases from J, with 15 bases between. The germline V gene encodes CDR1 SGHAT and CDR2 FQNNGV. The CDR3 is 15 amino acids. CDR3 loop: CASSSRRTVADTQYF. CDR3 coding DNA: TGTGCCAGCAGCTCTCGACGAACAGTGGCAGATACGCAGTATTTT.

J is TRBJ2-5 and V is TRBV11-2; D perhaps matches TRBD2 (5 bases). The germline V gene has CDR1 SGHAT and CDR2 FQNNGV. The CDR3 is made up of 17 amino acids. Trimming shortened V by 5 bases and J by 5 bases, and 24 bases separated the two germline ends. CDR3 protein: CASSTIGVFSGPETQYF. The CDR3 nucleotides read TGTGCCAGCAGCACCATCGGGGTGTTCTCCGGGCCGGAGACCCAGTACTTC. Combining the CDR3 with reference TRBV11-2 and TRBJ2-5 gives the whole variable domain EAGVAQSPRYKIIEKRQSVAFWCNPISGHATLYWYQQILGQGPKLLIQFQNNGVVDDSQLPKDRFSAERLKGVDSTLKIQPAKLEDSAVYLCASSTIGVFSGPETQYFGPGTRLLVL.

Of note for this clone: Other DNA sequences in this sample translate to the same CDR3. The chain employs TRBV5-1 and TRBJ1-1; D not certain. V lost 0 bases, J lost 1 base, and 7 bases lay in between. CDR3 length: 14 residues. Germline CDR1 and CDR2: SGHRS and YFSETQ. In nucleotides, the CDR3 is TGCGCCAGCAGCTTGGAGGGAGGGAACACTGAAGCTTTCTTT. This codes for CASSLEGGNTEAFF.

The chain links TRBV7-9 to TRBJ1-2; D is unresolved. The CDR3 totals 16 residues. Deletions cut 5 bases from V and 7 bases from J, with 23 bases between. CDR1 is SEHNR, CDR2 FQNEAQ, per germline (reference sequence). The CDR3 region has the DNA TGTGCCAGCAGCCGTTGGGATGCCGGGTCCATGGTTGGCTACACCTTC. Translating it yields CASSRWDAGSMVGYTF.

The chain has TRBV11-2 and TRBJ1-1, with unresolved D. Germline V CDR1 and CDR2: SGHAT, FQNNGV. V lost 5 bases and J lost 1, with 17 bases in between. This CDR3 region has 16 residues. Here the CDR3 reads CASSLNPKGRNTEAFF. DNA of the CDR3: TGTGCCAGCAGCCTGAACCCCAAAGGACGGAACACTGAAGCTTTCTTT. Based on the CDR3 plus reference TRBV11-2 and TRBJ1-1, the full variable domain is EAGVAQSPRYKIIEKRQSVAFWCNPISGHATLYWYQQILGQGPKLLIQFQNNGVVDDSQLPKDRFSAERLKGVDSTLKIQPAKLEDSAVYLCASSLNPKGRNTEAFFGQGTRLTVV.

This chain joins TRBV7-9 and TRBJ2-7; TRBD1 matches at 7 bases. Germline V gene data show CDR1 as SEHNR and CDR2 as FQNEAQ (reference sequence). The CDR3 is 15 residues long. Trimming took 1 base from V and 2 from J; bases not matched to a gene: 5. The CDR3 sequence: CASSLGQGITYEQYF. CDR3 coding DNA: TGTGCCAGCAGCTTAGGACAGGGTATCACCTACGAGCAGTACTTC.

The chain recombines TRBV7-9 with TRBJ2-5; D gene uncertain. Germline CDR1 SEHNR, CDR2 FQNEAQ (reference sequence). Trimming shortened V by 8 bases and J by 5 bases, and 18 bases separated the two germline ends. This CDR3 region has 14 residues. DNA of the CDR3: TGTGCCAGCTCCCGTAACCCCGCACCGGAGACCCAGTACTTC. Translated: CASSRNPAPETQYF. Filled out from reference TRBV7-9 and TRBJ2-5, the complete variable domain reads DTGVSQNPRHKITKRGQNVTFRCDPISEHNRLYWYRQTLGQGPEFLTYFQNEAQLEKSRLLSDRFSAERPKGSFSTLEIQRTEQGDSAMYLCASSRNPAPETQYFGPGTRLLVL.

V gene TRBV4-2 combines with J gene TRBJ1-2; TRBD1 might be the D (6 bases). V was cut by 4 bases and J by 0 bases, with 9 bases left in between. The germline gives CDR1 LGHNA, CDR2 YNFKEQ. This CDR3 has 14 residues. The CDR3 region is CASSLRDTNYGYTF. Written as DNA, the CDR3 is TGTGCCAGCAGCCTCCGGGACACTAACTATGGCTACACCTTC.